One and the same sample provided the 4 T cell receptor beta chains below, sequenced in a study of cytomegalovirus exposure and HLA in healthy donors. The primer mix had 60 Vbeta and 13 Jbeta primers. Clones were read by immunoSEQ multiplex PCR, and TCRdb kept only the in-frame ones, dropping some. The sample records 150,000 to 200,000 clones, roughly 80% being singletons. The material sequenced was PBMCs. The origin of the receptors is a man aged 18 to 30 in good health and CMV-seropositive.

The genes are TRBV5-4 and TRBJ2-7; 7 bases are shared with TRBD2. J gave up 4 bases and V 4 bases, and 14 bases lay outside the gene matches. Germline assignment: CDR1 SGHNT and CDR2 YYREEE (reference sequence). The CDR3 spans 16 residues. CDR3 amino acids: CASSPGGSGGSYEQYF. The DNA for the CDR3 is TGTGCCAGCAGCCCGGGAGGTAGTGGGGGGTCGTACGAGCAGTACTTC. Supplemented by reference TRBV5-4 and TRBJ2-7, the full variable domain reads ETGVTQSPTHLIKTRGQQVTLRCSSQSGHNTVSWYQQALGQGPQFIFQYYREEENGRGNFPPRFSGLQFPNYSSELNVNALELDDSALYLCASSPGGSGGSYEQYFGPGTRLTVT.

The J gene is TRBJ2-5, the V gene TRBV2; the D gene is possibly TRBD1 (6 bases). V was pared by 9 bases and J by 4 bases, with 21 bases between. The CDR3 totals 15 residues. Germline CDR1 SNHLY, CDR2 FYNNEI. The DNA of the CDR3 is TGTGCCAGTGGGGGCGTAGATATTGCCCGAGAGACCCAGTACTTC. This encodes CASGGVDIARETQYF.

The chain is built from TRBV4-1 and TRBJ1-4; D is unresolved. Germline CDR1 and CDR2: MGHRA and YSYEKL. V lost 2 bases and J lost 8, with 9 bases in between. The CDR3 is 13 residues long. The CDR3 region has the DNA TGCGCCAGCAGCCAATGGCGGTACGAAAAACTGTTTTTT. Encoded protein: CASSQWRYEKLFF.

J is TRBJ1-3 and V is TRBV5-1; TRBD1 is a possible D gene (6 bases). This CDR3 has 17 residues. V lost 1 base and J lost 1, with 15 bases in between. In germline, CDR1 is SGHRS, CDR2 YFSETQ. CDR3: CASSLSLGRGSGNTIYF. The DNA for the CDR3 is TGCGCCAGCAGCTTGTCGCTTGGCAGGGGATCTGGAAACACCATATATTTT.